This T cell receptor (beta chain) derives from a study of regulatory T cells in long-lasting Graves disease. General study findings and limits: Favored gene segments in persistent disease were TRBV28, TRBJ1-2 and TRBJ2-5.

Time point of the sample: persistent/refractory GD, antithyroid drugs over 5 years with positive TRAb. The TCR library used RNA extracted from PBMCs. This CDR3 contains 15 residues. The germline V and J ends were trimmed by 0 bases and 3 bases, with 7 bases remaining between them. Germline CDR1 reads SGHNT; CDR2 reads YYREEE (reference sequence). Building the TCR beta libraries relied on iRepertoire HTBI primers, and CDR3 regions underwent Arm-PCR. TCRdb reprocessed the multiplex PCR reads via MiXCR and lists one record per CDR3 protein. Here the sample spans 350,000 to 500,000 distinct CDR3 sequences, around 20% being singletons. This clonotype was observed a handful of times. Its target is not known.

The chain uses TRBV5-4 and TRBJ1-6; D gene unclear. Sequencing used peripheral blood mononuclear cells (PBMCs), obtained when the disease was refractory, from a patient treated with antithyroid drugs. The receptor's source is a female donor with Graves disease. The CDR3 sequence: CASSLGQSYNSPLHF. Here the CDR3 DNA reads TGTGCCAGCAGCTTGGGGCAGAGCTATAATTCACCCCTCCACTTT.